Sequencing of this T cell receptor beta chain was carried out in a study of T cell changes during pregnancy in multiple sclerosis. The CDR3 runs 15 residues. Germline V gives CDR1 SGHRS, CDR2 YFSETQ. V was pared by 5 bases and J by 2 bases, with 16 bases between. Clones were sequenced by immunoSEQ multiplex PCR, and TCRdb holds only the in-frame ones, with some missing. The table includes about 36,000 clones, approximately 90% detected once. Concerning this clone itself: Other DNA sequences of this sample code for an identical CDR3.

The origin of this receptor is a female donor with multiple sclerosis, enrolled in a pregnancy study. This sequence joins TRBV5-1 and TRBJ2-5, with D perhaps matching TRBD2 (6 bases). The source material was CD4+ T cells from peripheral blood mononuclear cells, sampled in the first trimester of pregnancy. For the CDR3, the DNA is TGCGCCAGCAGTTATGGGGGAGGATTACAAGAGACCCAGTACTTC. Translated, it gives CASSYGGGLQETQYF. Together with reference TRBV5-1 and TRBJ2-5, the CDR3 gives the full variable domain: KAGVTQTPRYLIKTRGQQVTLSCSPISGHRSVSWYQQTPGQGLQFLFEYFSETQRNKGNFPGRFSGRQFSNSRSEMNVSTLELGDSALYLCASSYGGGLQETQYFGPGTRLLVL.